Listed here are 30 T cell receptor beta chains from one sample, sequenced in a study of blood T cell repertoires in COVID-19. TCRdb keeps only in-frame clones here, not all; method: immunoSEQ multiplex PCR. In the table there are 250,000 to 300,000 clones, roughly 93% of which are singletons. Sample: PBMCs or T cells enriched from blood (not recorded which). These receptors were taken from a woman aged 35 to 49 with acute COVID-19.

CDR3 protein: CAIRAGGSGEAFF. As DNA, the CDR3 is TGTGCCATTAGGGCCGGGGGTTCGGGTGAAGCTTTCTTT. This chain connects TRBV10-3 to TRBJ1-1; the D gene is possibly TRBD1 (5 bases). V shed 9 bases and J shed 7 bases, with 18 bases lying between them. The CDR3 has 13 residues. Germline values: CDR1 ENHRY, CDR2 SYGVKD.

This rearrangement joins TRBV4-3 to TRBJ2-3; D is unresolved. Germline V gene sequence: CDR1 LGHNA, CDR2 YSLEER. The V and J ends lost 0 bases and 5 bases respectively, with 9 bases between them. The length of the CDR3 is 14 residues. In DNA form, the CDR3 reads TGCGCCAGCAGCCAAGACCCACTTCTAGATACGCAGTATTTT. It codes for CASSQDPLLDTQYF.

The CDR3 here is CASSWSGYSNQPQHF. CDR3 in DNA: TGTGCCAGTAGTTGGTCAGGGTATAGCAATCAGCCCCAGCATTTT. The J gene is TRBJ1-5, the V gene TRBV19; tentative D call: TRBD1 (5 bases). The V and J ends lost 5 bases and 0 bases respectively, with 11 bases between them. The CDR3 spans 15 residues. In germline, CDR1 is LNHDA, CDR2 SQIVND (reference sequence).

The chain carries TRBV19 and TRBJ1-2, with D perhaps TRBD1 (5 bases). The germline CDR1 and CDR2 sequences are LNHDA and SQIVND (reference sequence). The CDR3 sequence is 13 residues long. Trimming shortened V by 5 bases and J by 0 bases, and 7 bases separated the two germline ends. The CDR3 sequence is CASSATANYGYTF. In DNA, the CDR3 is TGTGCCAGTAGTGCGACAGCTAACTATGGCTACACCTTC.

This clone came up once. CDR3 residues: CASSGQRGNTEAFF. In DNA form, the CDR3 reads TGTGCCAGCAGCGGACAGAGAGGGAACACTGAAGCTTTCTTT. The chain recombines TRBV7-9 with TRBJ1-1; D is perhaps TRBD1 (6 bases). This CDR3 has 14 residues. Trimming took off 5 bases at V and 1 base at J, with 11 bases between the two ends. CDR1 SEHNR and CDR2 FQNEAQ come from the germline V gene (reference sequence).

The chain couples TRBV6-5 to TRBJ1-4; 8 bases are a match to TRBD1. Germline CDR1 and CDR2: MNHEY and SVGAGI. The CDR3 is 14 amino acids. Trimming at V came to 6 bases and at J to 7 bases, leaving 7 bases not matched to a gene. CDR3 DNA sequence: TGTGCCAGCAGCCTCGCAGGGGGCGGTGAAAAACTGTTTTTT. Protein sequence: CASSLAGGGEKLFF.

The rearrangement links TRBV2 to TRBJ1-2, with TRBD1 as a possible D gene (5 bases). V lost 7 bases, J lost 4 bases, and 13 bases lay in between. Germline values: CDR1 SNHLY, CDR2 FYNNEI. This CDR3 region has 13 residues. The CDR3, as DNA: TGTGCCAGCACGGCAGGGCAAGGCTATGGCTACACCTTC. Translating gives CASTAGQGYGYTF.

J is TRBJ1-4 and V is TRBV2; D is unclear. The CDR3 loop spans 13 amino acids. The germline V gene encodes CDR1 SNHLY and CDR2 FYNNEI. Deletions cut 4 bases from V and 7 bases from J, with 10 bases between. The DNA for the CDR3 is TGTGCCAGCAGTGGCCGGATAGCTGAAAAACTGTTTTTT. It translates to CASSGRIAEKLFF.

V gene TRBV19 combines with J gene TRBJ1-3, with 9 nucleotides matching TRBD1. Losses at the gene ends were 5 bases for V and 3 bases for J; bases not matched to a gene: 5. Germline values: CDR1 LNHDA, CDR2 SQIVND (reference sequence). This CDR3 spans 15 amino acids. CDR3 DNA sequence: TGTGCCAGTAGTTCCCCGACAGGGGGTGGAAACACCATATATTTT. Translating it yields CASSSPTGGGNTIYF. The entire variable domain, with the rest obtained from reference TRBV19 and TRBJ1-3, is as follows: DGGITQSPKYLFRKEGQNVTLSCEQNLNHDAMYWYRQDPGQGLRLIYYSQIVNDFQKGDIAEGYSVSREKKESFPLTVTSAQKNPTAFYLCASSSPTGGGNTIYFGEGSWLTVV.

The rearrangement links TRBV11-2 to TRBJ2-3; 8 nucleotides align to TRBD2. Trimming took 2 bases from V and 1 from J; bases not matched to a gene: 2. CDR1 is SGHAT and CDR2 is FQNNGV in the germline V gene. The CDR3 loop spans 15 amino acids. CDR3 DNA sequence: TGTGCCAGCAGCTTACTGCGGGGGGGCACAGATACGCAGTATTTT. As protein: CASSLLRGGTDTQYF.

The CDR3 bases are TGTGCCAGCAGTTTGGCCAGGATCAATGGCTACACCTTC. It codes for CASSLARINGYTF. This chain joins TRBV12-3 or TRBV12-4 and TRBJ1-2; D remains unclear. The CDR3 has 13 amino acids. With 3 bases removed from V and 6 bases from J, the gap between germline ends came to 11 bases.

The chain recombines TRBV7-9 with TRBJ2-2, with D maybe TRBD1 (6 bases). CDR1 and CDR2 (germline): SEHNR, FQNEAQ (reference sequence). V shed 5 bases and J shed 4 bases, with 17 bases lying between them. The CDR3 spans 16 residues. The DNA of the CDR3 is TGTGCCAGCAGCACACCGAGGGGGAGTTCCACCGGGGAGCTGTTTTTT. Translation: CASSTPRGSSTGELFF.

The V and J genes are TRBV7-9 and TRBJ1-2, with a possible D match to TRBD1 (6 bases). CDR3 length equals 16 residues. Germline lookup yields CDR1 SEHNR and CDR2 FQNEAQ (reference sequence). Trimming left V 5 bases short and J 0 bases short, with 16 bases between. CDR3 amino acids: CASSNSDSLANYGYTF. Written as DNA, the CDR3 is TGTGCCAGCAGCAATTCGGACAGTCTAGCTAACTATGGCTACACCTTC.

The chain carries TRBV7-8 and TRBJ2-1; 10 nucleotides align to TRBD2. The germline V gene encodes CDR1 SGHVS and CDR2 FQNEAQ. CDR3 length: 18 amino acids. With 3 bases clipped from V and 7 bases from J, the junction kept 15 bases outside the gene matches. The DNA of the CDR3 is TGTGCCAGCAGCTTTAACGTTCTTAGCGGGAGGTTCAATAATGAGCAGTTCTTC. Its translation is CASSFNVLSGRFNNEQFF.

Only one count was recorded for this clone. The chain recombines TRBV19 with TRBJ1-1, with 8 bases that match TRBD1. J gave up 9 bases and V 1 base, and 4 bases lay outside the gene matches. The CDR3 runs 13 residues. Germline CDR1 and CDR2: LNHDA and SQIVND (reference sequence). The CDR3, as DNA: TGTGCCAGTAGTATAGTCAGGGGGCGTAAAGCTTTCTTT. Translation gives CASSIVRGRKAFF.

The V gene is TRBV7-9, the J gene TRBJ1-6; D is unresolved. Trimming left V 2 bases short and J 8 bases short, with 10 bases between. This CDR3 spans 14 amino acids. Germline CDR1 and CDR2: SEHNR and FQNEAQ (reference sequence). The CDR3 DNA sequence: TGTGCCAGCAGCTTAAATTCCCCAGATTCACCCCTCCACTTT. Its translation: CASSLNSPDSPLHF.

The chain links TRBV19 to TRBJ2-7; TRBD2 matches at 10 bases. CDR1 is LNHDA, CDR2 SQIVND, per germline (reference sequence). This CDR3 contains 15 residues. The ends lost 6 bases at V and 4 bases at J; junction bases unmatched: 9. CDR3 DNA: TGTGCCAGTAGACGCTATGCTAGCGGGAGTTACGAGCAGTACTTC. The encoded protein is CASRRYASGSYEQYF.

The gene calls are TRBV5-4 and TRBJ1-1; tentative D call: TRBD1 (5 bases). The V end lost 4 bases, the J end lost 7 bases, and 11 bases lay between the germline ends. The CDR3 consists of 12 residues. Germline CDR1 and CDR2: SGHNT and YYREEE (reference sequence). The CDR3 loop reads CASSRDLGEAFF. As DNA, the CDR3 is TGTGCCAGCAGCAGGGACTTGGGTGAAGCTTTCTTT.

This sequence joins TRBV9 and TRBJ2-1; tentative D call: TRBD1 (6 bases). CDR1 and CDR2 from the germline V gene are SGDLS and YYNGEE. CDR3 length: 16 amino acids. With 6 bases removed from V and 4 bases from J, the gap between germline ends came to 20 bases. The CDR3 here is CASTRTTGHTYNEQFF. Here the CDR3 DNA reads TGTGCCAGCACCCGAACAACGGGACACACTTACAATGAGCAGTTCTTC. Full variable domain (outside the CDR3, taken from reference TRBV9 and TRBJ2-1): DSGVTQTPKHLITATGQRVTLRCSPRSGDLSVYWYQQSLDQGLQFLIQYYNGEERAKGNILERFSAQQFPDLHSELNLSSLELGDSALYFCASTRTTGHTYNEQFFGPGTRLTVL.

The chain joins TRBV7-9 to TRBJ2-2; 9 bases match TRBD2. V lost 6 bases and J lost 5; bases outside the gene matches: 13. The CDR3 runs 17 residues. CDR1 is SEHNR, CDR2 FQNEAQ, per germline (reference sequence). The CDR3: CASRQKAGTSQTGELFF. The CDR3 coding sequence is TGTGCCAGCAGACAAAAGGCGGGGACTAGCCAGACCGGGGAGCTGTTTTTT.

This clone has a handful of counts. This sequence joins TRBV20-1 and TRBJ1-6; D is unclear. The CDR3 consists of 13 residues. V was shortened by 3 bases and J by 9 bases, with 12 bases between the two germline ends. The germline CDR1 and CDR2 sequences are DFQATT and SNEGSKA (reference sequence). The CDR3 sequence: CSASEGEGSPLHF. As DNA, the CDR3 is TGCAGTGCTAGTGAGGGCGAGGGTTCACCCCTCCACTTT.

The gene calls are TRBV5-1 and TRBJ1-4, with 8 bases that match TRBD1. This CDR3 is built from 14 residues. V shed 1 base, J shed 7 bases, and the junction held 3 bases outside the gene matches. The germline V gene encodes CDR1 SGHRS and CDR2 YFSETQ. Written as DNA, the CDR3 is TGCGCCAGCAGCTTGTTAACAGGGGGTGAAAAACTGTTTTTT. This encodes CASSLLTGGEKLFF.

V usage is TRBV7-8 and J usage is TRBJ2-7; 7 bases map to TRBD2. There are 15 residues in the CDR3. Trimming removed 0 bases from V and 0 bases from J; junction bases left unmatched: 2. Germline CDR1 reads SGHVS; CDR2 reads FQNEAQ. The DNA for the CDR3 is TGTGCCAGCAGCTTAGCGTCGGGGGGCTCCTACGAGCAGTACTTC. Translation: CASSLASGGSYEQYF.

This clone occurred once. This chain uses TRBV27 with TRBJ1-5; 7 bases are shared with TRBD1. Trimming took 4 bases from V and 0 from J; bases not matched to a gene: 3. CDR3 length: 15 amino acids. CDR1 MNHEY and CDR2 SMNVEV come from the germline V gene (reference sequence). The CDR3 region has the DNA TGTGCCAGCAGTTCGGGACAGTCTAGCAATCAGCCCCAGCATTTT. This gives the protein CASSSGQSSNQPQHF.

This chain joins TRBV7-6 and TRBJ2-3; 10 bases match TRBD2. This CDR3 has 14 residues. Germline CDR1 and CDR2: SGHVS and FNYEAQ. Trimming took 8 bases from V and 3 from J; bases not matched to a gene: 5. The CDR3 reads CASGLAGETDTQYF. The CDR3 coding sequence is TGTGCCAGCGGCCTAGCGGGAGAAACAGATACGCAGTATTTT.

In this sample, this clone turned up a few times. The genes are TRBV7-9 and TRBJ1-2; TRBD1 matches 7 bases. This CDR3 region has 12 residues. Unmatched junction bases numbered 4, after V lost 4 bases and J lost 8 bases. The germline V gene encodes CDR1 SEHNR and CDR2 FQNEAQ (reference sequence). This CDR3 is CASSSTGWGYTF. CDR3 coding DNA: TGTGCCAGCAGCTCGACAGGGTGGGGCTACACCTTC.

The chain couples TRBV7-9 to TRBJ2-2, with D perhaps matching TRBD2 (5 bases). CDR1 is SEHNR, CDR2 FQNEAQ, per germline (reference sequence). The CDR3 extends over 16 amino acids. V was clipped by 5 bases and J by 3 bases, with 16 bases between them. The CDR3 DNA reads TGTGCCAGCAGCCCCCCTACCCGAGCGGACACCGGGGAGCTGTTTTTT. It codes for CASSPPTRADTGELFF.

The chain uses TRBV6-5 and TRBJ1-6; TRBD1 matches at 9 bases. Trimming at V came to 5 bases and at J to 10 bases, leaving 9 bases not matched to a gene. Germline CDR1 MNHEY, CDR2 SVGAGI. This CDR3 has 15 residues. As DNA, the CDR3 is TGTGCCAGCAGTACCCGGGGACAGGGTGAATCACCCCTCCACTTT. It yields the protein CASSTRGQGESPLHF.

The chain recombines TRBV7-9 with TRBJ1-2; unclear D gene. V was clipped by 2 bases and J by 7 bases, with 8 bases between them. Germline CDR1 reads SEHNR; CDR2 reads FQNEAQ (reference sequence). This CDR3 comprises 12 residues. This CDR3 is CASSLNFGGYTF. The CDR3 region has the DNA TGTGCCAGCAGCTTAAATTTCGGTGGCTACACCTTC.

The chain combines TRBV30 with TRBJ1-5, with 9 bases matching TRBD1. CDR3 length: 14 residues. The germline CDR1 and CDR2 sequences are GTSNPN and SVGIG (reference sequence). The trim removed 3 bases at V and 3 bases at J, leaving 3 bases unmatched. CDR3 region: CAWSRDRDNQPQHF. DNA of the CDR3: TGTGCCTGGAGCCGGGACAGGGACAATCAGCCCCAGCATTTT.